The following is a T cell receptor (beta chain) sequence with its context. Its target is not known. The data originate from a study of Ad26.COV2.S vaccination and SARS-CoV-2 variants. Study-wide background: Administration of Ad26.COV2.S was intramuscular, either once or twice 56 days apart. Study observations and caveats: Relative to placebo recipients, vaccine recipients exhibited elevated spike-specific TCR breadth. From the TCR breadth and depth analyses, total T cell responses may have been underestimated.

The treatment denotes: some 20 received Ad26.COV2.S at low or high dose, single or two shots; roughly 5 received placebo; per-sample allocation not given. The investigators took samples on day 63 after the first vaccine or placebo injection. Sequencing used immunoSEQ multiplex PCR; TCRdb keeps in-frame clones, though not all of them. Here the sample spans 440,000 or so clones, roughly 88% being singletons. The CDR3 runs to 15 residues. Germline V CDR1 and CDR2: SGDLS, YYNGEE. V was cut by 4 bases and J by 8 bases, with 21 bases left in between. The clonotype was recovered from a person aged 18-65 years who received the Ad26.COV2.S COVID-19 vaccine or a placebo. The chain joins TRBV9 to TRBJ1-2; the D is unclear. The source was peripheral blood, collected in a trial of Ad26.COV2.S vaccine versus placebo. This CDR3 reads CASSSLGLGLRGYTF. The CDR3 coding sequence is TGTGCCAGCAGCTCCCTCGGGCTGGGATTGCGGGGCTACACCTTC. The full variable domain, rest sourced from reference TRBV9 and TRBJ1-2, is DSGVTQTPKHLITATGQRVTLRCSPRSGDLSVYWYQQSLDQGLQFLIQYYNGEERAKGNILERFSAQQFPDLHSELNLSSLELGDSALYFCASSSLGLGLRGYTFGSGTRLTVV.